Described below is a single T cell receptor (beta chain) sequence and its context. This record belongs to a study of OX40 agonist ivuxolimab in advanced cancers. This CDR3 region has 14 residues. The germline gives CDR1 MDHEN, CDR2 SYDVKM. Deletions cut 6 bases from V and 4 bases from J, with 10 bases between. Here immunoSEQ multiplex PCR was the method, and the copy in TCRdb shows in-frame clones only, minus some. The table shows under 85,000 clones, with roughly 93% occurring only once. The source material was CD4+ or CD8+ T cells sorted from blood, sampled in a trial of the OX40 agonist ivuxolimab. The sequence derives from an adult with an advanced solid tumor such as melanoma, head and neck, liver or kidney cancer. The chain is built from TRBV28 and TRBJ1-6, with D possibly matching TRBD1 (6 bases). CDR3 loop: CASSRTAYNSPLHF. The DNA of the CDR3 is TGTGCCAGCAGCCGGACAGCATATAATTCACCCCTCCACTTT.